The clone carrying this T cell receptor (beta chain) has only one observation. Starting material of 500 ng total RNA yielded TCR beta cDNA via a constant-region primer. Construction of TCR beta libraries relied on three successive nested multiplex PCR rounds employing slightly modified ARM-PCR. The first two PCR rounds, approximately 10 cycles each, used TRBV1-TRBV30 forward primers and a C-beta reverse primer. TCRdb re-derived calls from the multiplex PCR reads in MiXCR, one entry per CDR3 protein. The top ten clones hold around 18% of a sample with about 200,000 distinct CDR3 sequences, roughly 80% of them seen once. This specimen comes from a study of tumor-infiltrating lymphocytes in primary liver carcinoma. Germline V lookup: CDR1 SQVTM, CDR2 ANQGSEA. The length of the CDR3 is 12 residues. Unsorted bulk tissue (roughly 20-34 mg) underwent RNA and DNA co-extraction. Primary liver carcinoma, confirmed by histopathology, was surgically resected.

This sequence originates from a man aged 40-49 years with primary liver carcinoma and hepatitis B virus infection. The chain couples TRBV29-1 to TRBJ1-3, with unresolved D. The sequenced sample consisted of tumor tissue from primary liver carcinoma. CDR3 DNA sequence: TGCAGAGCCAAACATGGGGGAAACACCATATATTTT. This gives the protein CRAKHGGNTIYF.